This TCR beta chain was identified during a study of human T cells and chemical hapten exposure (dated by TCRdb to 2020 to 2023). For the study in its entirety: For sensitization, 2% DPC in acetone was applied to a 2 cm by 2 cm area of upper inner arm skin. Weekly therapeutic DPC doses were additionally applied to the scalp of patients throughout the approximately 23-week study period. The mostly female patient cohort included alopecia areata with under or over 50% scalp involvement, alopecia totalis and alopecia universalis. Blood for TCR sequencing was provided by twenty-nine alopecia patients at one to four time points (pre-sensitization, 2, 6 and 24 weeks). Blood was sampled from patients pre-sensitization (week 0) and at 2, 6 and about 24 weeks after DPC sensitization. Patch testing was done on the upper back using Finn chambers containing 0.01% DPC, and results were scored after 6 days according to International Contact Dermatitis Research Group standards. The study tracked peripheral blood TCR repertoire changes in vivo during primary and secondary sensitization to the hapten diphenylcyclopropenone (DPC) in alopecia patients. The libraries were sequenced as a pool, and the TCR yield per sample differed mostly because of small variations in library volumes within the pool. Here is what the overall study found, with its caveats: Expanded TCRs formed significantly more large CDR3 similarity clusters than pre-sensitization or healthy control sets, consistent with antigen-driven responses. Patch test score was positively correlated with the number of PT1 expanded TCRs, with significance at thresholds 8, 16 and 32 but not at 4. Alopecia, a presumed autoimmune disease, was present in all patients, so the immune response of the patients might differ from that of healthy individuals. DPC sensitization did not change the number of TCRs with a frequency above 1 in 1000, and there was no evidence of changes in global repertoire structure. Repeated subsampling changed both the strength of the expansion versus patch-test correlation and the threshold at which that correlation became significant.

To note about this clonotype: There is no known antigen for this receptor. Base-call qualities are not available, and no considerably larger clone is one nucleotide away.

The germline V gene gives CDR1 as SNHLY and CDR2 as FYNNEI. Trimming takes 1 base off V and 7 bases off J; junction bases not matched to a gene: 9. The CDR3 numbers 16 residues from cysteine through phenylalanine. The entry retains the CDR3 DNA only, 48 bases that are in frame from base 1. The library was made by RACE. Sequencing was performed on a NextSeq 500. During library preparation, unique molecular identifiers were attached to individual cDNA molecules so that TCRs could be counted quantitatively and reproducibly. From each blood RNA sample, both TCR alpha and TCR beta chains were sequenced. The authors' pipeline ran thus. Samples had a median of approximately 96,000 TCRs, with a range from about 23,224 to 750,000. V, J and CDR3 annotation of the TCR reads was carried out using the Decombinator software suite. Every sample was subsampled to the same number of TCRs (28,000) for the PS versus PT1 abundance plots. TCRs were defined as expanded if absent before sensitization and observed at least eight times at the 2-week time point. TCRdb cleaned the public reads at Q25 with fastp, built clones with MiXCR and kept in-frame beta chains. CDR3 protein duplicates are merged, each entry listing the most common genes and DNA. In this record, the V and J calls reflect TCRdb's handling and not the investigators' own analysis. For this sample there are more than 75,000 distinct CDR3 sequences; roughly a tenth appear just once. The ten largest clones add up to 2% to 2.5% of the sample.

This sample's time point label indicates: patch test 2, 6 weeks after DPC sensitization. Explained via the paper, the treatment or condition label denotes: therapeutic diphenylcyclopropenone sensitization with weekly scalp DPC. Blood at each patch-test visit was drawn before the patch test was applied. To be eligible, patients had to be aged 18 to 70, diagnosed with alopecia and judged suitable for DPC therapy, while pregnant patients were excluded. Total RNA was extracted from unfractionated whole blood collected in Tempus Blood RNA tubes. Sequencing was performed on whole blood, taken in connection with sensitization to the hapten diphenylcyclopropenone (DPC). Recombination joined TRBV2 with TRBJ2-7, with TRBD2 identical over 11 junction bases. This receptor was taken from a woman aged 40 to 55 with alopecia areata. Some clones in this sample may be carry-over from other donors' samples. The CDR3 here reads CASSEVKGLAEGEQYF. The nucleotide sequence reads as follows: TGTGCCAGCAGTGAAGTGAAGGGACTAGCGGAGGGGGAGCAGTACTTC.